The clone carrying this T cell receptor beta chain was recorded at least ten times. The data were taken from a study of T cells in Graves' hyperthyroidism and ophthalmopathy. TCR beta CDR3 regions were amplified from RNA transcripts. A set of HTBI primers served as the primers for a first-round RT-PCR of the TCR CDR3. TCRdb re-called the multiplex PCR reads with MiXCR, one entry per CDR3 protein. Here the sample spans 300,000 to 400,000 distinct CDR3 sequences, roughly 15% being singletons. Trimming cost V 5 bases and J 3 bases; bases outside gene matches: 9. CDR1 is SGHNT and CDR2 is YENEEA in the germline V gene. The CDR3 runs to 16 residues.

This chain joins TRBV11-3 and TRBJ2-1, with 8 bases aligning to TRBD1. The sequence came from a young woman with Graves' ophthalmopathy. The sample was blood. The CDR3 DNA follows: TGTGCCAGCAGCCCGAAATCCGGGACAGGCTACAATGAGCAGTTCTTC. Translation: CASSPKSGTGYNEQFF.